The 19 T cell receptor beta chains presented below share a single source sample, sequenced in a study of CD8 T cells in ankylosing spondylitis. TCRdb fed the 5' RACE reads into MiXCR, producing one record per CDR3 protein. The sample shows 300,000 to 400,000 distinct CDR3 sequences, around 15% of them seen only once. Sequences were obtained from blood, either unsorted or a sorted T cell fraction (not recorded which). These receptors came from a male donor with ankylosing spondylitis or in good health (not recorded which).

The chain carries TRBV25-1 and TRBJ2-2, with D perhaps TRBD2 (5 bases). The ends were cut back, 3 bases at V and 4 bases at J, with 9 bases in the middle. The germline gives CDR1 MGHDK, CDR2 SYGVNS. CDR3 length: 14 amino acids. The CDR3: CASSDHAGTGELFF. CDR3 DNA sequence: TGTGCCAGCAGTGACCATGCGGGCACCGGGGAGCTGTTTTTT.

This rearrangement joins TRBV20-1 to TRBJ2-3, with 11 bases lining up with TRBD2. Germline CDR1 reads DFQATT; CDR2 reads SNEGSKA (reference sequence). V trimming: 6 bases; J trimming: 3 bases; junction bases outside the gene matches: 8. The CDR3 spans 15 residues. The CDR3: CSAASGLAETDTQYF. DNA of the CDR3: TGCAGTGCGGCTTCGGGACTAGCGGAGACAGATACGCAGTATTTT.

The chain combines TRBV10-3 with TRBJ2-7; D is uncertain. The length of the CDR3 is 14 residues. CDR1 is ENHRY and CDR2 is SYGVKD in the germline V gene. Trimming shortened V by 6 bases and J by 7 bases, and 19 bases separated the two germline ends. The CDR3, as DNA: TGTGCCATCAGCCCCCTCGTAGATAGTGGGGAGCAGTACTTC. Amino acids: CAISPLVDSGEQYF.

The chain is built from TRBV5-1 and TRBJ2-3; the D gene is possibly TRBD2 (7 bases). The length of the CDR3 is 17 residues. The germline V gene has CDR1 SGHRS and CDR2 YFSETQ. The V and J ends lost 0 bases and 6 bases respectively, with 20 bases between them. The CDR3, as DNA: TGCGCCAGCAGCTTGGGAGGGGGGGCCGGAGGAACCGATACGCAGTATTTT. Protein sequence: CASSLGGGAGGTDTQYF. The full variable domain, its missing parts supplied by reference TRBV5-1 and TRBJ2-3, is KAGVTQTPRYLIKTRGQQVTLSCSPISGHRSVSWYQQTPGQGLQFLFEYFSETQRNKGNFPGRFSGRQFSNSRSEMNVSTLELGDSALYLCASSLGGGAGGTDTQYFGPGTRLTVL.

In this sample, this clonotype turned up many times. The V gene is TRBV4-1, the J gene TRBJ1-1; no clear D gene. Germline CDR1 reads MGHRA; CDR2 reads YSYEKL. This CDR3 comprises 11 residues. Trimming pared 2 bases from V and 5 bases from J, leaving 3 bases between. The CDR3 region has the DNA TGCGCCAGCAGCCAAAGGACTGAAGCTTTCTTT. Translation: CASSQRTEAFF.

V and J are TRBV18 and TRBJ2-2; D ambiguous. This CDR3 comprises 17 residues. Deletions cut 0 bases from V and 4 bases from J, with 15 bases between. Germline CDR1 KGHSH, CDR2 LQKENI. This CDR3 is CASSPPPLGRGTGELFF. The CDR3 nucleotides read TGTGCCAGCTCACCACCCCCGCTTGGGCGCGGCACCGGGGAGCTGTTTTTT.

This chain connects TRBV7-9 to TRBJ2-1; 14 bases agree with TRBD2. The CDR3 has 15 residues. V lost 8 bases, J lost 5 bases, and 5 bases stayed unmatched. In germline, CDR1 is SEHNR, CDR2 FQNEAQ (reference sequence). Written as DNA, the CDR3 is TGTGCCAGCGAGACTAGCGGGGGGGCCAACAATGAGCAGTTCTTC. Translating gives CASETSGGANNEQFF.

This clonotype was seen a handful of times. The chain links TRBV9 to TRBJ2-7; D possibly corresponds to TRBD1 (5 bases). V lost 0 bases and J lost 4, with 11 bases in between. Germline assignment: CDR1 SGDLS and CDR2 YYNGEE. The CDR3 contains 14 residues. Written as DNA, the CDR3 is TGTGCCAGCAGCGTAGCTCCAGGGTGGTACGAGCAGTACTTC. Translated, it gives CASSVAPGWYEQYF.

The chain uses TRBV5-5 and TRBJ2-5, with TRBD1 identical over 10 bases. The CDR3 is 15 amino acids. With V trimmed by 4 bases and J by 2 bases, 5 bases remained unmatched. Germline V gene data show CDR1 as SGHKS and CDR2 as YYEKEE (reference sequence). The CDR3, as DNA: TGTGCCAGCAGCCGAGGGACAGGGGCTCAAGAGACCCAGTACTTC. It encodes CASSRGTGAQETQYF.

The V call is TRBV2, the J call TRBJ1-5; no clear D. This CDR3 region has 14 residues. Deletions cut 7 bases from V and 4 bases from J, with 14 bases between. Germline V gene data show CDR1 as SNHLY and CDR2 as FYNNEI. CDR3 amino acids: CASTPTWANQPQHF. CDR3 coding DNA: TGTGCCAGCACCCCCACGTGGGCGAATCAGCCCCAGCATTTT. Together with reference TRBV2 and TRBJ1-5, the CDR3 gives the full variable domain: EPEVTQTPSHQVTQMGQEVILRCVPISNHLYFYWYRQILGQKVEFLVSFYNNEISEKSEIFDDQFSVERPDGSNFTLKIRSTKLEDSAMYFCASTPTWANQPQHFGDGTRLSIL.

This clonotype has only a few counts. The J gene is TRBJ2-7, the V gene TRBV9, with D perhaps TRBD2 (6 bases). The V end lost 4 bases, the J end lost 3 bases, and 14 bases lay between the germline ends. The CDR3 has 14 residues. From germline, CDR1 is SGDLS and CDR2 YYNGEE. CDR3 residues: CASSPGTSYYEQYF. CDR3 DNA sequence: TGTGCCAGCAGCCCCGGGACTTCTTACTACGAGCAGTACTTC.

The genes are TRBV9 and TRBJ2-1; the match to TRBD2 covers 8 bases. The V segment lost 6 bases and the J segment 3 bases; nucleotides outside the gene matches: 11. The length of the CDR3 is 16 residues. In germline, CDR1 is SGDLS, CDR2 YYNGEE. For the CDR3, the DNA is TGTGCCAGCAACGAACGGAGCGGGAGTTTCTACAATGAGCAGTTCTTC. It codes for CASNERSGSFYNEQFF.

This clonotype was counted only a few times. The chain couples TRBV7-9 to TRBJ1-1, with 7 bases aligning to TRBD1. The J segment lost 5 bases and the V segment lost 1 base, leaving 10 bases of the junction unmatched. This CDR3 has 16 residues. The germline V gene encodes CDR1 SEHNR and CDR2 FQNEAQ (reference sequence). The DNA for the CDR3 is TGTGCCAGCAGCTTAGAGATGAGGGGGCTGGGTACTGAAGCTTTCTTT. Translated, it gives CASSLEMRGLGTEAFF.

In its sample, this clonotype was seen a few times. This chain uses TRBV5-1 with TRBJ2-3; 8 bases match TRBD2. Per the germline V gene, CDR1 is SGHRS and CDR2 is YFSETQ. V lost 4 bases, J lost 2 bases, and 6 bases stayed unmatched. The CDR3 is 15 amino acids. CDR3 DNA: TGCGCCAGCAGCCGACTGACTAGCGTCACAGATACGCAGTATTTT. It is translated as CASSRLTSVTDTQYF.

This clonotype was seen more than once but under ten times. The chain couples TRBV5-1 to TRBJ1-2; D might be TRBD1 (5 bases). V lost 1 base to trimming and J lost 5 bases, with 9 bases between them. The germline CDR1 and CDR2 sequences are SGHRS and YFSETQ. CDR3 length: 13 residues. In DNA form, the CDR3 reads TGCGCCAGCAGCTTGTTGGGGGTATATGGCTACACCTTC. This translates into CASSLLGVYGYTF.

The chain couples TRBV20-1 to TRBJ2-3, with TRBD2 matching 15 bases. The V gene's germline CDR1 is DFQATT and CDR2 SNEGSKA (reference sequence). This CDR3 has 15 amino acids. CDR3 bases: TGCTCCTTGGGCAGGACTAGCGGGAGGGCCTATACGCAGTATTTT. Protein sequence: CSLGRTSGRAYTQYF.

The V and J genes are TRBV10-3 and TRBJ2-1, with 16 bases lining up with TRBD2. Germline V CDR1 and CDR2: ENHRY, SYGVKD. The CDR3 runs to 19 residues. The trim removed 3 bases at V and 0 bases at J, leaving 5 bases unmatched. CDR3 loop: CAISDGTSGGGSSYNEQFF. The DNA for the CDR3 is TGTGCCATCAGTGACGGGACTAGCGGGGGGGGGAGCTCCTACAATGAGCAGTTCTTC.

This clonotype appeared a few times. The chain joins TRBV20-1 to TRBJ2-7, with D perhaps TRBD1 (5 bases). The length of the CDR3 is 14 residues. CDR1 and CDR2 (germline): DFQATT, SNEGSKA (reference sequence). V was shortened by 1 base and J by 3 bases, with 13 bases between the two germline ends. The CDR3 region has the DNA TGCAGTGCTAGAGGGGGCTTGCCGAACTACGAGCAGTACTTC. This gives the protein CSARGGLPNYEQYF.

This chain links TRBV3-1 with TRBJ2-7; 14 bases map to TRBD2. The V and J ends lost 3 bases and 2 bases, in that order; junction bases with no gene match: 9. The germline V gene has CDR1 LGHDT and CDR2 YNNKEL (reference sequence). The CDR3 consists of 18 residues. The CDR3 sequence: CASSHRGTSGSAAYEQYF. The CDR3 DNA reads TGTGCCAGCAGCCATCGTGGGACTAGCGGGAGTGCGGCCTACGAGCAGTACTTC.